This entry lists 17 T cell receptor beta chains sequenced from one sample in a study of blood T cell repertoires in COVID-19. Profiling relied on immunoSEQ multiplex PCR, and the TCRdb table lists in-frame clones only, not all of them. The data show about 250,000 clones, just over 85% seen once. Sequenced material: PBMCs or T cells enriched from blood (not recorded which). The receptors originated from a man aged 35-49 years who had recovered from COVID-19.

The V gene is TRBV7-9, the J gene TRBJ1-3, with TRBD1 identical over 8 bases. Germline assignment: CDR1 SEHNR and CDR2 FQNEAQ (reference sequence). This CDR3 contains 15 residues. V trimming: 3 bases; J trimming: 3 bases; junction bases outside the gene matches: 4. The CDR3, as DNA: TGTGCCAGCAGCTTGGGACAGGTCGGTGGAAACACCATATATTTT. As protein: CASSLGQVGGNTIYF.

A single count supports this clone. The chain links TRBV12-5 to TRBJ1-5; TRBD1 agrees at 8 bases. The germline V gene encodes CDR1 LGHNT and CDR2 FRNRAP. J lost 10 bases, V lost 3 bases, and 2 bases had no gene match. CDR3 length: 12 amino acids. CDR3 DNA: TGTGCTAGTGGTTTCGGACAGGGCCCCCAGCATTTT. Translation: CASGFGQGPQHF.

J is TRBJ2-7 and V is TRBV28; TRBD2 is a possible D gene (6 bases). The CDR3 loop spans 15 amino acids. Germline assignment: CDR1 MDHEN and CDR2 SYDVKM. Between the trimmed V and J ends, which lost 4 bases and 3 bases, there was a span of 16 bases. CDR3 loop: CASSYAGTRGYEQYF. The CDR3 nucleotides are TGTGCCAGCAGTTACGCCGGGACTCGGGGCTACGAGCAGTACTTC.

This chain uses TRBV5-4 with TRBJ1-2; D call uncertain. CDR1 and CDR2 (germline): SGHNT, YYREEE (reference sequence). The CDR3 has 14 residues. The V gene lost 3 bases and the J gene lost 7 bases, with 16 bases spanning the gap. The CDR3 DNA is TGTGCCAGCAGCTGGGTTGTGGAGGCCGCTGGCTACACCTTC. Its protein product is CASSWVVEAAGYTF.

The chain has TRBV9 and TRBJ1-5, with 9 bases aligning to TRBD1. Germline V gene lookup returns CDR1 SGDLS and CDR2 YYNGEE. The CDR3 consists of 14 residues. J lost 7 bases, V lost 4 bases, and 6 bases had no gene match. The CDR3 sequence is CASSTTGGDQPQHF. The CDR3 nucleotides are TGTGCCAGCAGCACTACAGGGGGCGACCAGCCCCAGCATTTT. Combining the CDR3 with reference TRBV9 and TRBJ1-5 gives the whole variable domain DSGVTQTPKHLITATGQRVTLRCSPRSGDLSVYWYQQSLDQGLQFLIQYYNGEERAKGNILERFSAQQFPDLHSELNLSSLELGDSALYFCASSTTGGDQPQHFGDGTRLSIL.

Written as DNA, the CDR3 is TGTGCCAGCTCACCGGGACTAGCGGGAGTAGCTGAGCAGTACTTC. Translation gives CASSPGLAGVAEQYF. This chain connects TRBV18 to TRBJ2-7; 14 nucleotides align to TRBD2. V shed 3 bases and J 7 bases; nucleotides not matched to a gene: 5. The CDR3 has 15 residues. In germline, CDR1 is KGHSH, CDR2 LQKENI.

The rearrangement uses TRBV5-1 and TRBJ2-7; 9 nucleotides line up with TRBD1. Germline V gene sequence: CDR1 SGHRS, CDR2 YFSETQ. V lost 0 bases to trimming and J lost 5 bases; unmatched junction nucleotides: 6. The CDR3 loop spans 15 amino acids. CDR3: CASSLEGTGINEQYF. The CDR3, as DNA: TGCGCCAGCAGCTTGGAAGGGACAGGGATCAACGAGCAGTACTTC. The full variable domain, rest sourced from reference TRBV5-1 and TRBJ2-7, is KAGVTQTPRYLIKTRGQQVTLSCSPISGHRSVSWYQQTPGQGLQFLFEYFSETQRNKGNFPGRFSGRQFSNSRSEMNVSTLELGDSALYLCASSLEGTGINEQYFGPGTRLTVT.

V is TRBV28 and J is TRBJ1-6; D is perhaps TRBD1 (6 bases). This CDR3 has 15 residues. Germline V lookup: CDR1 MDHEN, CDR2 SYDVKM. V dropped 6 bases and J dropped 9 bases, with 18 bases sitting between them. The CDR3: CASRRMGGRGSPLHF. The CDR3 nucleotides read TGTGCCAGCAGGCGAATGGGGGGGCGGGGTTCACCCCTCCACTTT.

V is TRBV12-3 or TRBV12-4 and J is TRBJ1-6; 9 bases fit TRBD1. V dropped 8 bases and J dropped 8; count of bases not matched to a gene: 4. This CDR3 region has 13 residues. CDR3 nucleotide sequence: TGTGCCAGCCAGGGACAGGGAGATTCACCCCTCCACTTT. Translated: CASQGQGDSPLHF.

This clone showed up just once. The gene calls are TRBV7-9 and TRBJ1-5, with TRBD1 identical over 7 bases. This CDR3 has 15 amino acids. V was clipped by 0 bases and J by 4 bases; unmatched bases: 3. The V gene's germline CDR1 is SEHNR and CDR2 FQNEAQ (reference sequence). CDR3 amino acids: CASSLAGGQNQPQHF. DNA for the CDR3: TGTGCCAGCAGCTTAGCGGGGGGACAGAATCAGCCCCAGCATTTT.

This clone was observed a handful of times. CDR3 in DNA: TGTGCCAGCAGTCAAGAACGTGAGAAAGCTTTCTTT. It encodes CASSQEREKAFF. The V call is TRBV28, the J call TRBJ1-1; D not certain. The V gene's germline CDR1 is MDHEN and CDR2 SYDVKM. This CDR3 contains 12 residues. V dropped 5 bases and J dropped 9 bases, with 13 bases sitting between them.

The count of this clone is one. The gene calls are TRBV15 and TRBJ2-5; TRBD2 aligns across 7 bases. This CDR3 is 15 amino acids long. Looked up from germline, CDR1 is LNHNV and CDR2 is YYDKDF (reference sequence). The V gene end was trimmed by 0 bases and the J gene end by 4 bases; junction bases not matched to a gene: 5. Written as DNA, the CDR3 is TGTGCCACCAGCAGAGATGCGGGAGTAGGAGAGACCCAGTACTTC. Amino acid sequence: CATSRDAGVGETQYF.

The gene calls are TRBV20-1 and TRBJ2-1; a weak D match, TRBD1 (5 bases). The germline V and J ends were trimmed by 3 bases and 12 bases, with 12 bases remaining between them. The CDR3 length is 11 residues. Germline V lookup: CDR1 DFQATT, CDR2 SNEGSKA (reference sequence). This chain's CDR3 is CSASRPGWQFF. The CDR3 nucleotides read TGCAGTGCTAGCAGGCCAGGGTGGCAGTTCTTC.

The V gene is TRBV28, the J gene TRBJ1-1; TRBD1 matches at 8 bases. V shed 3 bases, J shed 4 bases, and the junction held 7 bases outside the gene matches. This CDR3 has 15 residues. In germline, CDR1 is MDHEN, CDR2 SYDVKM. The DNA of the CDR3 is TGTGCCAGCAGTTTTGGGGACAGGAAGGGCACTGAAGCTTTCTTT. It yields the protein CASSFGDRKGTEAFF.

The chain combines TRBV2 with TRBJ1-5; no firm D call. This CDR3 has 10 amino acids. Germline assignment: CDR1 SNHLY and CDR2 FYNNEI. Trimming removed 8 bases from V and 7 bases from J, with 6 bases in between. The CDR3 reads CASGGQPQHF. CDR3 DNA: TGTGCCAGCGGAGGCCAGCCCCAGCATTTT. Looking up the rest from reference TRBV2 and TRBJ1-5 gives the full variable domain: EPEVTQTPSHQVTQMGQEVILRCVPISNHLYFYWYRQILGQKVEFLVSFYNNEISEKSEIFDDQFSVERPDGSNFTLKIRSTKLEDSAMYFCASGGQPQHFGDGTRLSIL.

This chain links TRBV19 with TRBJ1-1, with 8 bases matching TRBD1. The CDR3 totals 15 residues. Trimming removed 4 bases from V and 1 base from J; junction bases left unmatched: 5. Per the germline V gene, CDR1 is LNHDA and CDR2 is SQIVND (reference sequence). The DNA of the CDR3 is TGTGCCAGTAGTACCCTCGGGACAGGGAACACTGAAGCTTTCTTT. Its translation is CASSTLGTGNTEAFF.

The CDR3, as DNA: TGTGCCAGCAGTTACATCCCAGGGAGACAGGGGAGGAACGAGCAGTACTTC. This codes for CASSYIPGRQGRNEQYF. The chain joins TRBV27 to TRBJ2-7, with 8 positions matching TRBD1. V was clipped by 4 bases and J by 5 bases; unmatched bases: 16. In germline, CDR1 is MNHEY, CDR2 SMNVEV (reference sequence). The CDR3 consists of 17 residues.